Listed below are T cell receptor beta chains from one sample, sequenced in a study of cytomegalovirus exposure and HLA in healthy donors. Here immunoSEQ multiplex PCR was the method, and the copy in TCRdb shows in-frame clones only, minus some. This sample has 150,000 to 200,000 clones, with less than 75% found just once. Sequencing used PBMCs. Every receptor here comes from a girl between 5 and 17 years old in good health and CMV-seronegative. Each CDR3 is given with its conserved first and last residue. A D gene is named only where the DNA matches it firmly. Clone sizes are given selectively: once, few, many, or a class where the clone is expanded.

j_call: TRBJ2-3
clone_size: -
d_call: -
v_call: TRBV11-3
cdr3_nt: TGTGCCAGCAGCTTAGGGGCTAGCGCTAGCACAGATACGCAGTATTTT
cdr3_aa: CASSLGASASTDTQYF

j_call: TRBJ1-2
clone_size: -
d_call: TRBD1
v_call: TRBV5-1
cdr3_nt: TGCGCCAGCAGCTTGGGCGACAGGGACTATGGCTACACCTTC
cdr3_aa: CASSLGDRDYGYTF

j_call: TRBJ1-2
clone_size: few
d_call: -
v_call: TRBV6-5
cdr3_nt: TGTGCCAGCAGTTACAGGGGAGGCTATGGCTACACCTTC
cdr3_aa: CASSYRGGYGYTF

j_call: TRBJ1-2
clone_size: -
d_call: -
v_call: TRBV7-3
cdr3_nt: TGTGCCAGCAGCTTTGGCCAGGGTTGGGGCTACACCTTC
cdr3_aa: CASSFGQGWGYTF

j_call: TRBJ2-1
clone_size: -
d_call: TRBD2
v_call: TRBV5-1
cdr3_nt: TGCGCCAGCAGCTTGGACCCTAGCGGGGGCAATGAGCAGTTCTTC
cdr3_aa: CASSLDPSGGNEQFF

j_call: TRBJ2-3
clone_size: -
d_call: -
v_call: TRBV6-5
cdr3_nt: TGTGCCAGCAGTTCAGTAGATACGCAGTATTTT
cdr3_aa: CASSSVDTQYF

j_call: TRBJ2-7
clone_size: -
d_call: TRBD2
v_call: TRBV6-1
cdr3_nt: TGTGCCAGCAGTGGGTCATTGGGAGGGACTCTTGCCTACGAGCAGTACTTC
cdr3_aa: CASSGSLGGTLAYEQYF

j_call: TRBJ1-2
clone_size: -
d_call: -
v_call: TRBV30
cdr3_nt: TGTGCCGCTACCCCCGGGGGGGGCAATGGCTACACCTTC
cdr3_aa: CAATPGGGNGYTF

j_call: TRBJ2-2
clone_size: few
d_call: -
v_call: TRBV4-2
cdr3_nt: TGTGCCAGCAGCCAAGACACAGACACCGGGGAGCTGTTTTTT
cdr3_aa: CASSQDTDTGELFF

j_call: TRBJ1-6
clone_size: few
d_call: TRBD1
v_call: TRBV19
cdr3_nt: TGTGCCAGTAGAAGTAGTAGGGCCGGACAGGGAAATTCACCCCTCCACTTT
cdr3_aa: CASRSSRAGQGNSPLHF

j_call: TRBJ1-5
clone_size: -
d_call: -
v_call: TRBV7-8
cdr3_nt: TGTGCCAGCAGCTGGGAGGGCTCGGGTACCAATCAGCCCCAGCATTTT
cdr3_aa: CASSWEGSGTNQPQHF

j_call: TRBJ2-7
clone_size: -
d_call: TRBD1
v_call: TRBV19
cdr3_nt: TGTGCCAGTAGTATAAGACAGGGCGTCGGCGAGCAGTACTTC
cdr3_aa: CASSIRQGVGEQYF

j_call: TRBJ2-2
clone_size: -
d_call: TRBD2
v_call: TRBV23-1
cdr3_nt: TGCGCCAGCAGTCAATTCGAACGGGGGGGAAGCACCGGGGAGCTGTTTTTT
cdr3_aa: CASSQFERGGSTGELFF

j_call: TRBJ2-3
clone_size: few
d_call: TRBD2
v_call: TRBV6-6
cdr3_nt: TGTGCCAGCAGTTACTCGGGGCAGGGAGGGACAGATACGCAGTATTTT
cdr3_aa: CASSYSGQGGTDTQYF

j_call: TRBJ1-2
clone_size: once
d_call: TRBD1
v_call: TRBV6-5
cdr3_nt: TGTGCCAGCAGTTTGAGGGACAGGGGGCTGTTTGGCTACACCTTC
cdr3_aa: CASSLRDRGLFGYTF

j_call: TRBJ2-5
clone_size: -
d_call: TRBD1
v_call: TRBV29-1
cdr3_nt: TGCAGCGTGACCGGGACAGGGGCGTGGGAGACCCAGTACTTC
cdr3_aa: CSVTGTGAWETQYF

j_call: TRBJ2-3
clone_size: -
d_call: -
v_call: TRBV19
cdr3_nt: TGTGCCAGTAGTTCTGGGGCCACAGATACGCAGTATTTT
cdr3_aa: CASSSGATDTQYF

j_call: TRBJ1-1
clone_size: few
d_call: -
v_call: TRBV5-5
cdr3_nt: TGTGCCAGCAGTCTTGGTCCCGGGGGCACTGAAGCTTTCTTT
cdr3_aa: CASSLGPGGTEAFF